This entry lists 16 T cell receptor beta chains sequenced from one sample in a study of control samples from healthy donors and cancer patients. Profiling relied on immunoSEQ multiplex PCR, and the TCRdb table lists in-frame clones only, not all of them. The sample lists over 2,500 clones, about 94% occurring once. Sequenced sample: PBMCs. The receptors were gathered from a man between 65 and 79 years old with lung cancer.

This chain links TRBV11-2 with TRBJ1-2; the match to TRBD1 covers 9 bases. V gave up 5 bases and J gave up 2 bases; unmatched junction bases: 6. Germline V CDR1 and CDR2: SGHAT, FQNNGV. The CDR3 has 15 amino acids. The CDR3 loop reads CASSAYRGRNYGYTF. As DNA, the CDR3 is TGTGCCAGCAGCGCCTACAGGGGGCGCAACTATGGCTACACCTTC.

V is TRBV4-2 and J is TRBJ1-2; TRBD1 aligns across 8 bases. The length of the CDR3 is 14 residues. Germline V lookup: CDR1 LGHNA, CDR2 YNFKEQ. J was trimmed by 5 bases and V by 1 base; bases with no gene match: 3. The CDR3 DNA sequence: TGTGCCAGCAGCCAAGCCACAGGGGGGTATGGCTACACCTTC. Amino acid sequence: CASSQATGGYGYTF.

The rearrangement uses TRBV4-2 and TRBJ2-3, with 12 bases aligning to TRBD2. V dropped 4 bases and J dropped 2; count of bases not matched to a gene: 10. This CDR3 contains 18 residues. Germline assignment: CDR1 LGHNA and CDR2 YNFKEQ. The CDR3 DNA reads TGTGCCAGCAGCCCGACTAGCGGGGGATCTCCTTTCACAGATACGCAGTATTTT. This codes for CASSPTSGGSPFTDTQYF.

The CDR3 is CASRTSAGGEKLFF. The CDR3 DNA reads TGTGCCAGTCGAACATCAGCAGGTGGGGAAAAACTGTTTTTT. The V gene is TRBV19, the J gene TRBJ1-4; D gene ambiguous. V lost 8 bases, J lost 8 bases, and 18 bases lay in between. The CDR3 contains 14 residues. Germline CDR1 and CDR2: LNHDA and SQIVND (reference sequence).

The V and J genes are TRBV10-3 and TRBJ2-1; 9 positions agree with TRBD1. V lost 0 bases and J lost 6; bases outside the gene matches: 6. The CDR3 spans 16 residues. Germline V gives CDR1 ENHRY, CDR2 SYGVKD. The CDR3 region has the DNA TGTGCCATCAGTGAGTCAACAGGGGGCAGTAGCAATGAGCAGTTCTTC. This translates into CAISESTGGSSNEQFF.

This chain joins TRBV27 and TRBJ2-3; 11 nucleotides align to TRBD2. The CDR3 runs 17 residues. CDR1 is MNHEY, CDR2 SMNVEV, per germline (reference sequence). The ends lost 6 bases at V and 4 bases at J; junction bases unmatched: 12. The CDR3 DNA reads TGTGCCAGCAGACTAGCGGGGGCCTCTTCTAGGGCAGATACGCAGTATTTT. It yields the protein CASRLAGASSRADTQYF.

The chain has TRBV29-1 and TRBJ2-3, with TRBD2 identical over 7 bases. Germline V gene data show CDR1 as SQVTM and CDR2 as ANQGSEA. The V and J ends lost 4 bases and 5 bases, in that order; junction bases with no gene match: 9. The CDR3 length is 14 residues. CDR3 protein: CSVVTSRSRDTQYF. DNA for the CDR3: TGCAGCGTTGTGACTAGCAGGTCGAGAGATACGCAGTATTTT.

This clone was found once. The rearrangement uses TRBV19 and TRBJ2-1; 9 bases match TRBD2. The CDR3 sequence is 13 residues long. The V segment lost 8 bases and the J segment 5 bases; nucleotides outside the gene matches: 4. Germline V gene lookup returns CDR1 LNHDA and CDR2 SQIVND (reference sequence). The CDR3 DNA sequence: TGTGCCAGTCGGGGCGGGGGGGACAATGAGCAGTTCTTC. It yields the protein CASRGGGDNEQFF.

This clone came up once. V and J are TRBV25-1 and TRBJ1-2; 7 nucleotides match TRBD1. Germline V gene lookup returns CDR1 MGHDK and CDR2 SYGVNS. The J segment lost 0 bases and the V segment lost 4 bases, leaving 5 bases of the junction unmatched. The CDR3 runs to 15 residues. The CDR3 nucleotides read TGTGCCAGCAGTGGAAAGGGGGCCCCTAACTATGGCTACACCTTC. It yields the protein CASSGKGAPNYGYTF.

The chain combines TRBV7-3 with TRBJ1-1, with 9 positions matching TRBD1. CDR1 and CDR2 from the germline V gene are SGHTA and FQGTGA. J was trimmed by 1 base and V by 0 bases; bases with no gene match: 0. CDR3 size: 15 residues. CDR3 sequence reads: CASSLTTGGNTEAFF. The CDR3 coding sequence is TGTGCCAGCAGCTTAACGACAGGGGGGAACACTGAAGCTTTCTTT.

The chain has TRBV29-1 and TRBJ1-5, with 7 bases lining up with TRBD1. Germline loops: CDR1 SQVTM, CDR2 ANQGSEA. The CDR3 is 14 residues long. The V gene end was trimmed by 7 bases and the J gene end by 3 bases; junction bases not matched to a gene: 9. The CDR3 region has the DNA TGCAGCGATCCACGGACAGGCGTCAATCAGCCCCAGCATTTT. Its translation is CSDPRTGVNQPQHF.

This CDR3 reads CASSLGGTSGGTTDTQYF. As DNA, the CDR3 is TGTGCCAGCAGCTTAGGGGGGACTAGCGGGGGAACCACAGATACGCAGTATTTT. V usage is TRBV11-3 and J usage is TRBJ2-3; 14 bases map to TRBD2. This CDR3 region has 18 residues. CDR1 and CDR2 from the germline V gene are SGHNT and YENEEA. V shed 1 base, J shed 2 bases, and the junction held 5 bases outside the gene matches.

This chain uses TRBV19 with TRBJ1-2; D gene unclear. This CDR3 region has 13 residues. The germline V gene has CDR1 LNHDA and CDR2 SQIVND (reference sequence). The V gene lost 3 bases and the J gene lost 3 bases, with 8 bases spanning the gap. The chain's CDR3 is CASSIPQDYGYTF. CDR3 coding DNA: TGTGCCAGTAGTATTCCGCAAGACTATGGCTACACCTTC.

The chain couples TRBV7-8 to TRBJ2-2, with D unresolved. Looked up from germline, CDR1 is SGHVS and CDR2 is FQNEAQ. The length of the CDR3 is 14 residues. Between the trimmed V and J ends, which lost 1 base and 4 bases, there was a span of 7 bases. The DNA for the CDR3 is TGTGCCAGCAGCTTAGGGGTGGCCACCGGGGAGCTGTTTTTT. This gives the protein CASSLGVATGELFF.

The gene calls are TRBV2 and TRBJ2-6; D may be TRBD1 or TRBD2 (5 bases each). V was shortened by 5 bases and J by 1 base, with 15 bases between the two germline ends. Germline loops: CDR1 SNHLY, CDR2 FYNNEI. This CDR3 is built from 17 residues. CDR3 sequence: CASSRPGRTSGANVLTF. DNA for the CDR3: TGTGCCAGCAGTCGGCCGGGACGTACGTCTGGGGCCAACGTCCTGACTTTC.

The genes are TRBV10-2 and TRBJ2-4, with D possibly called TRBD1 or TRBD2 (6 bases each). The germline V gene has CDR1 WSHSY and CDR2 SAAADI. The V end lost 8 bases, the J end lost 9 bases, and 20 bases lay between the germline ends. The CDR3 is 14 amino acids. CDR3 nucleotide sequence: TGCGCCAGCGGGGGACAAGTAGGTAGCGGCATTCAGTACTTC. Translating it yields CASGGQVGSGIQYF.